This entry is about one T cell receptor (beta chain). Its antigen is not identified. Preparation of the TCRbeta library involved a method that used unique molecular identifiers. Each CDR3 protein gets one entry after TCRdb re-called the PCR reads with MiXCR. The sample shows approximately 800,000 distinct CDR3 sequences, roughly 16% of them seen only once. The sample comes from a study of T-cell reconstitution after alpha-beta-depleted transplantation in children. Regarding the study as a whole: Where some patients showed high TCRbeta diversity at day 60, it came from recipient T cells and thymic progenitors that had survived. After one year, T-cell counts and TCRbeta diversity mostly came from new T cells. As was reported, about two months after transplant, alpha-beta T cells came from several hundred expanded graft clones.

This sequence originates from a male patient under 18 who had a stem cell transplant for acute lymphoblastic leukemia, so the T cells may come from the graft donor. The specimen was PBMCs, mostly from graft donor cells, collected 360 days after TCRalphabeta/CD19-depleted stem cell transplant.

The CDR3 protein is CSASGTAHYGYTF. CDR3 in DNA: TGCAGTGCTAGCGGCACGGCTCATTATGGCTACACCTTC. J is TRBJ1-2 and V is TRBV20-1, with D unclear. Deletions cut 3 bases from V and 5 bases from J, with 13 bases between. The germline CDR1 and CDR2 sequences are DFQATT and SNEGSKA (reference sequence). The CDR3 totals 13 residues.